This T cell receptor (beta chain) was found in a study of Graves' ophthalmopathy and Graves' hyperthyroidism. Whole-study findings and limits: Ophthalmopathy progression predictions by the model showed nearly 75% specificity and approximately 70% sensitivity. Built on 13 signatures, a model told ophthalmopathy apart from stable hyperthyroidism with about 91% sensitivity and approximately 80% specificity.

From RNA, the CDR3 regions of TCR beta chains were amplified and sequenced. A first-round RT-PCR used HTBI primers, followed by a second-round multiplex PCR. From the multiplex PCR reads, TCRdb called clonotypes with MiXCR, one entry per CDR3 protein. The table records 580,000 or so distinct CDR3 sequences, just under 40% of them present only once. Newly diagnosed, the hyperthyroidism patients had under 2 months' duration and were aged 18 to 65. V trimming: 8 bases; J trimming: 0 bases; junction bases outside the gene matches: 3. CDR3 length: 13 residues. Per the germline V gene, CDR1 is SNHLY and CDR2 is FYNNEI. In its sample, this clonotype was seen many times. Its antigen is unidentified.

The sequence came from an adult man with Graves' hyperthyroidism. Sequenced sample: peripheral blood or thyroid tissue (not recorded which). The chain recombines TRBV2 with TRBJ2-5; TRBD2 agrees at 7 bases. The CDR3 DNA reads TGTGCCAGCGCTGGGGGGGACCAAGAGACCCAGTACTTC. It is translated as CASAGGDQETQYF.